These 9 T cell receptor beta chains share one sample of origin, sequenced in a study of siplizumab effects on memory and regulatory T cells. Assay used: immunoSEQ multiplex PCR; TCRdb lists only in-frame clones, some missing. The profile covers about 100,000 clones, with about 94% appearing a single time and over 1% taken by the ten largest. Sample: non-Treg CD4+ T cells sorted from blood. These receptors were obtained from a human donor in good health.

The V call is TRBV5-1, the J call TRBJ2-2; the D gene could be TRBD1 or TRBD2 (6 bases each). Trimming took off 1 base at V and 3 bases at J, with 13 bases between the two ends. The germline V gene encodes CDR1 SGHRS and CDR2 YFSETQ. This CDR3 contains 16 residues. In DNA form, the CDR3 reads TGCGCCAGCAGCTTGTTGGGGGGCGCGGACACCGGGGAGCTGTTTTTT. Its protein product is CASSLLGGADTGELFF.

The V call is TRBV5-4, the J call TRBJ2-2; unclear D gene. V was pared by 5 bases and J by 4 bases, with 12 bases between. Germline V gene sequence: CDR1 SGHNT, CDR2 YYREEE (reference sequence). The CDR3 has 14 amino acids. CDR3 residues: CASRSREPTGELFF. The DNA for the CDR3 is TGTGCCAGCAGGTCCCGCGAGCCCACCGGGGAGCTGTTTTTT.

The chain employs TRBV7-9 and TRBJ2-1; TRBD2 is a possible D gene (6 bases). This CDR3 contains 16 residues. Germline V gene sequence: CDR1 SEHNR, CDR2 FQNEAQ (reference sequence). V shed 5 bases and J shed 4 bases, with 18 bases lying between them. This CDR3 reads CASSRTGTLSYNEQFF. In nucleotides, the CDR3 is TGTGCCAGCAGCCGAACCGGGACTCTCTCTTACAATGAGCAGTTCTTC.

The chain couples TRBV6-7 to TRBJ2-5; TRBD2 agrees at 8 bases. TRBV6-7 is known as an ORF, though its function is uncertain. Losses at the gene ends were 4 bases for V and 6 bases for J; bases not matched to a gene: 4. The CDR3 spans 13 residues. DNA of the CDR3: TGTGCCAGCAGTTCGAGCGGGAGAAAGACCCAGTACTTC. Protein product: CASSSSGRKTQYF.

Only one count was recorded for this clone. The gene calls are TRBV15 and TRBJ2-3, with 8 bases fitting TRBD2. CDR3 length: 16 residues. Germline CDR1 and CDR2: LNHNV and YYDKDF (reference sequence). Losses at the gene ends were 1 base for V and 3 bases for J; bases not matched to a gene: 6. The CDR3 spells CATSRGGGRGTDTQYF. The DNA of the CDR3 is TGTGCCACCAGCAGAGGCGGGGGGCGGGGGACAGATACGCAGTATTTT.

This sequence joins TRBV10-3 and TRBJ1-2, with D tentatively TRBD1 (6 bases). The CDR3 totals 15 residues. V was pared by 5 bases and J by 7 bases, with 20 bases between. In germline, CDR1 is ENHRY, CDR2 SYGVKD. CDR3 nucleotide sequence: TGTGCCATCAGTTTTTTGGGGGAGGGGGAGAGTGGCTACACCTTC. This encodes CAISFLGEGESGYTF.

A single count supports this clone. The chain is built from TRBV29-1 and TRBJ2-5; TRBD1 or TRBD2 may be the D gene (5 bases each). Germline CDR1 and CDR2: SQVTM and ANQGSEA. CDR3 length equals 13 residues. Trimming removed 5 bases from V and 5 bases from J, with 15 bases in between. For the CDR3, the DNA is TGCAGCGTTTCATCTGGGACCCCTGAGACCCAGTACTTC. Translated: CSVSSGTPETQYF.

This clone was recorded once. The chain couples TRBV19 to TRBJ2-7, with 8 positions matching TRBD2. CDR1 and CDR2 (germline): LNHDA, SQIVND (reference sequence). The CDR3 extends over 16 amino acids. The junction had 7 bases not matched to a gene; V was cut back by 3 bases and J by 0 bases. This chain's CDR3 is CASSIFAGGSSYEQYF. In DNA form, the CDR3 reads TGTGCCAGTAGTATTTTCGCGGGAGGAAGCTCCTACGAGCAGTACTTC.

This clone has just a few counts. The genes are TRBV28 and TRBJ1-2; 12 bases are shared with TRBD1. The CDR3 loop spans 13 amino acids. With 6 bases clipped from V and 8 bases from J, the junction kept 4 bases outside the gene matches. Germline V CDR1 and CDR2: MDHEN, SYDVKM. The CDR3 DNA sequence: TGTGCCAGCAGGACGGGACAGGGGGCGGGCTACACCTTC. This encodes CASRTGQGAGYTF.